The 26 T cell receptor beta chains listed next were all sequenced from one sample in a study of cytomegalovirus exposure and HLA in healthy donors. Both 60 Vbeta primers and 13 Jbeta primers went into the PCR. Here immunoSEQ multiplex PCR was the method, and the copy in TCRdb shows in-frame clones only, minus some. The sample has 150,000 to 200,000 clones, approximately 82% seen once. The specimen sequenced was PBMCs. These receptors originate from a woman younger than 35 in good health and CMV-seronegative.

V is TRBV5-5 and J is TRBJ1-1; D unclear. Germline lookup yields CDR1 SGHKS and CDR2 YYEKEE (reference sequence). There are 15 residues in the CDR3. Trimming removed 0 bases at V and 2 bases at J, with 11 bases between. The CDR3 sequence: CASSLAGTVNTEAFF. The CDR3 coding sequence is TGTGCCAGCAGCTTGGCAGGAACCGTTAACACTGAAGCTTTCTTT.

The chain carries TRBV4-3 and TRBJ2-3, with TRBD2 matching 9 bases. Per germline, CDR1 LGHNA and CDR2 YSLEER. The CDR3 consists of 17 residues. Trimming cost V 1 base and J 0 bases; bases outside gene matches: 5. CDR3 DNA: TGCGCCAGCAGCCAAGGGGTTAGCGGGAGAAGCACAGATACGCAGTATTTT. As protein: CASSQGVSGRSTDTQYF.

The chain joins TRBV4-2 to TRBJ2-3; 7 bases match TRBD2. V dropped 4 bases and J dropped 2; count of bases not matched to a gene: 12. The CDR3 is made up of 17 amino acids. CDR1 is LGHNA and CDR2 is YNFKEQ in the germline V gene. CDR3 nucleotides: TGTGCCAGCAGCCCCTTCTCTAGCGGCCTCCCCACAGATACGCAGTATTTT. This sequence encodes CASSPFSSGLPTDTQYF.

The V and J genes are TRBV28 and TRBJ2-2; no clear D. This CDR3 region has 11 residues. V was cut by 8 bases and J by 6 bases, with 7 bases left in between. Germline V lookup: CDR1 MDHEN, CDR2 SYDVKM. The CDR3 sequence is CASPRSGELFF. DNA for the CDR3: TGTGCCAGCCCCAGGTCCGGGGAGCTGTTTTTT.

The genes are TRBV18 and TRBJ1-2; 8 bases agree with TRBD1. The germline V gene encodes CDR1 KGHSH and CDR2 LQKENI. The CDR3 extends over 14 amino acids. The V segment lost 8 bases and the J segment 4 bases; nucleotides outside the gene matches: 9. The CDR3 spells CASTETGAVYGYTF. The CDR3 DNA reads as TGTGCCAGCACAGAGACAGGGGCGGTCTATGGCTACACCTTC. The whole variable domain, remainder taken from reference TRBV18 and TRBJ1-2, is NAGVMQNPRHLVRRRGQEARLRCSPMKGHSHVYWYRQLPEEGLKFMVYLQKENIIDESGMPKERFSAEFPKEGPSILRIQQVVRGDSAAYFCASTETGAVYGYTFGSGTRLTVV.

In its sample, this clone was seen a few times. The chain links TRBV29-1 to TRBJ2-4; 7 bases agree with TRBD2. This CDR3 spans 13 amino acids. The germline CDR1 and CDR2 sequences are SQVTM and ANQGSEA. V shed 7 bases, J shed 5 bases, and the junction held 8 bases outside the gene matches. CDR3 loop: CSGGGSRENIQYF. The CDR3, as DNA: TGCAGCGGGGGGGGGTCGCGGGAAAACATTCAGTACTTC.

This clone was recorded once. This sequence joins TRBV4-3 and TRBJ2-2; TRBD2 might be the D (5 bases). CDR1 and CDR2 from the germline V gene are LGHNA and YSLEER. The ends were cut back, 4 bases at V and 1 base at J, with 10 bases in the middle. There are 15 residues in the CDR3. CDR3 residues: CASSPYGGNTGELFF. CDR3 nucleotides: TGCGCCAGCAGCCCATATGGAGGGAACACCGGGGAGCTGTTTTTT.

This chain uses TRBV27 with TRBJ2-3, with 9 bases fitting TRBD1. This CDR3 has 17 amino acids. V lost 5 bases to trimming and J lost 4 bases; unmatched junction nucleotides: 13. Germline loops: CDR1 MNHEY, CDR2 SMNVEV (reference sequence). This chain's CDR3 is CASSTSRDRVGADTQYF. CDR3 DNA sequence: TGTGCCAGCAGTACATCCCGGGACAGGGTCGGCGCAGATACGCAGTATTTT.

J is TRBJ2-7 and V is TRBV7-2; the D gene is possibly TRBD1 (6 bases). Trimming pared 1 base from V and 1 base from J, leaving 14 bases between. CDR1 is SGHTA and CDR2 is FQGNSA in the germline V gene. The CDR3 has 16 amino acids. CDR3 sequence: CASSLGSTGSSYEQYF. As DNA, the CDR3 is TGTGCCAGCAGCTTAGGCTCCACAGGGAGTTCCTACGAGCAGTACTTC.

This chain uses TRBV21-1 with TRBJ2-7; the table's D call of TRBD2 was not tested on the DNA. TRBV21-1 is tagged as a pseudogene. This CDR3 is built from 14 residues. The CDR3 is CASSKEERVYEQYV. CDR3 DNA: TGTGCCAGCAGCAAAGAGGAGCGGGTATACGAGCAGTACGTC.

DNA of the CDR3: TGTGCCAGCAGCTTAGACAGACCGAACACCGGGGAGCTGTTTTTT. It translates to CASSLDRPNTGELFF. The chain has TRBV7-9 and TRBJ2-2; D remains unclear. Between the trimmed V and J ends, which lost 1 base and 0 bases, there was a span of 6 bases. CDR3 size: 15 residues. CDR1 SEHNR and CDR2 FQNEAQ come from the germline V gene (reference sequence). The full variable domain, its missing parts supplied by reference TRBV7-9 and TRBJ2-2, is DTGVSQNPRHKITKRGQNVTFRCDPISEHNRLYWYRQTLGQGPEFLTYFQNEAQLEKSRLLSDRFSAERPKGSFSTLEIQRTEQGDSAMYLCASSLDRPNTGELFFGEGSRLTVL.

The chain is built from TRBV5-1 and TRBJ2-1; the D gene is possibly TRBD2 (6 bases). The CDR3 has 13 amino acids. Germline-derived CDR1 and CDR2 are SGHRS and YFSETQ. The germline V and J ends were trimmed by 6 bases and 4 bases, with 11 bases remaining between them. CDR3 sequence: CASTPGTYNEQFF. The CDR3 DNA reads TGCGCCAGCACCCCAGGGACTTACAATGAGCAGTTCTTC. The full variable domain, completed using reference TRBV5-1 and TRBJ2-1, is KAGVTQTPRYLIKTRGQQVTLSCSPISGHRSVSWYQQTPGQGLQFLFEYFSETQRNKGNFPGRFSGRQFSNSRSEMNVSTLELGDSALYLCASTPGTYNEQFFGPGTRLTVL.

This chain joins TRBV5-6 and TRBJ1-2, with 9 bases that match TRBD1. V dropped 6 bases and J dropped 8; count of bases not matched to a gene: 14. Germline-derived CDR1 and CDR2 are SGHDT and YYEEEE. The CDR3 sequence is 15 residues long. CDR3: CASTRRGVQGAGYTF. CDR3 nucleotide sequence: TGTGCCAGCACCCGGCGGGGAGTACAGGGGGCCGGCTACACCTTC.

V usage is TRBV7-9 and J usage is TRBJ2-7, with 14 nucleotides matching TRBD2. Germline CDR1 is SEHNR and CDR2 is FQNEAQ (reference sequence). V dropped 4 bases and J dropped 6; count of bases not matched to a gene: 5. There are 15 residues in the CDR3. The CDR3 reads CASSSTSGRVREQYF. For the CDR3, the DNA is TGTGCCAGCAGCTCGACTAGCGGGAGGGTCCGCGAGCAGTACTTC.

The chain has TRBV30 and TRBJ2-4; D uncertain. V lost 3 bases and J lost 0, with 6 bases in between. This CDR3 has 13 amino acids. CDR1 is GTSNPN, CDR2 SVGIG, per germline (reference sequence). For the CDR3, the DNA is TGTGCCTGGAGCACGGGAGCCAAAAACATTCAGTACTTC. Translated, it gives CAWSTGAKNIQYF.

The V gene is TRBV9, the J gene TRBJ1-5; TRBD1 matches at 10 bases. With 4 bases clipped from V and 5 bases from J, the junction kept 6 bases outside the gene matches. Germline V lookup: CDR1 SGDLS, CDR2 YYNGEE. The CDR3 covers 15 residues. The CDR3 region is CASSPDGQGDQPQHF. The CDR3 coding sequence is TGTGCCAGCAGCCCCGACGGACAGGGGGATCAGCCCCAGCATTTT.

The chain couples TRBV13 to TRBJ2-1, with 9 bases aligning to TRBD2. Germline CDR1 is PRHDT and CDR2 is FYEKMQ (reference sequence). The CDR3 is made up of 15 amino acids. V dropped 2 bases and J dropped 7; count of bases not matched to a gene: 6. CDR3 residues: CASSLRGLATNEQFF. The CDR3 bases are TGTGCCAGCAGCTTAAGGGGACTAGCCACGAATGAGCAGTTCTTC. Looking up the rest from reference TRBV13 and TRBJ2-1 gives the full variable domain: AAGVIQSPRHLIKEKRETATLKCYPIPRHDTVYWYQQGPGQDPQFLISFYEKMQSDKGSIPDRFSAQQFSDYHSELNMSSLELGDSALYFCASSLRGLATNEQFFGPGTRLTVL.

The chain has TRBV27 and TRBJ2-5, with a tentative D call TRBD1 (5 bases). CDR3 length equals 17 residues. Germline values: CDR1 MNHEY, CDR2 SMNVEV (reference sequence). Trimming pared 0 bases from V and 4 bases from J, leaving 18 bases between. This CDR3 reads CASSLSKGLRSGETQYF. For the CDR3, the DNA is TGTGCCAGCAGTTTATCGAAGGGGCTGAGGTCGGGAGAGACCCAGTACTTC.

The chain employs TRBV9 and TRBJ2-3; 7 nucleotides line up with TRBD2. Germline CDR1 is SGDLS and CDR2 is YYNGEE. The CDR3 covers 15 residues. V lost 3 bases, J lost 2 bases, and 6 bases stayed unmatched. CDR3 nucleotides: TGTGCCAGCAGCGATCCGGGAGGCTACACAGATACGCAGTATTTT. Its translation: CASSDPGGYTDTQYF.

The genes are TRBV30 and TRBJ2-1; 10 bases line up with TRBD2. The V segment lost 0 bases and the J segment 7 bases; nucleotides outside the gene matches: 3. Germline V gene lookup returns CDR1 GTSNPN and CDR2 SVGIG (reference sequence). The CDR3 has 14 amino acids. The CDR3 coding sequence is TGTGCCTGGAGTGTAGGGACTAGCGAGAATGAGCAGTTCTTC. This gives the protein CAWSVGTSENEQFF.

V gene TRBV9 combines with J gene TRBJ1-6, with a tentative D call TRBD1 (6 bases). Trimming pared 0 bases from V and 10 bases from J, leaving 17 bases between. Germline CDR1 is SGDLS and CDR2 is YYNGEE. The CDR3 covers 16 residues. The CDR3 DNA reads TGTGCCAGCAGCGTAGGATACAGGGACGGCGGATCACCCCTCCACTTT. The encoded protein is CASSVGYRDGGSPLHF.

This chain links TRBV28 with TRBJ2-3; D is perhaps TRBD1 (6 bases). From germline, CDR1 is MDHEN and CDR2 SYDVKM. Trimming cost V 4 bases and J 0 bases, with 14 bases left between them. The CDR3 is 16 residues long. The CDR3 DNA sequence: TGTGCCAGCAGTTCACAGGGCTTCTCTAGCACAGATACGCAGTATTTT. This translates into CASSSQGFSSTDTQYF. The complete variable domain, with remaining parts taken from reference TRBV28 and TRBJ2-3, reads DVKVTQSSRYLVKRTGEKVFLECVQDMDHENMFWYRQDPGLGLRLIYFSYDVKMKEKGDIPEGYSVSREKKERFSLILESASTNQTSMYLCASSSQGFSSTDTQYFGPGTRLTVL.

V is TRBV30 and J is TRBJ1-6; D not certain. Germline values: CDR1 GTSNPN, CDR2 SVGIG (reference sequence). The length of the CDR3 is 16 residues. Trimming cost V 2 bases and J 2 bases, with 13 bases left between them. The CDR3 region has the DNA TGTGCCTGGAGTCCACGGACTCTGACCTATAATTCACCCCTCCACTTT. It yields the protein CAWSPRTLTYNSPLHF. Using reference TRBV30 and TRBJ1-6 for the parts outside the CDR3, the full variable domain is SQTIHQWPATLVQPVGSPLSLECTVEGTSNPNLYWYRQAAGRGLQLLFYSVGIGQISSEVPQNLSASRPQDRQFILSSKKLLLSDSGFYLCAWSPRTLTYNSPLHFGNGTRLTVT.

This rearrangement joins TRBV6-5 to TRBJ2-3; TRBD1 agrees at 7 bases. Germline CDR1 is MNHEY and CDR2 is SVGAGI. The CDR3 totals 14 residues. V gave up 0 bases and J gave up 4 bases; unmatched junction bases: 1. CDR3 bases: TGTGCCAGCAGTTACTCGGACAGGCCAGATACGCAGTATTTT. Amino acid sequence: CASSYSDRPDTQYF.

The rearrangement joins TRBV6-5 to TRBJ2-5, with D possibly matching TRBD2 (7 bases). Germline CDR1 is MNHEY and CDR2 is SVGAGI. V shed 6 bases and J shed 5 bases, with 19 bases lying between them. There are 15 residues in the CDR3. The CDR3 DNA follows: TGTGCCAGCAGCAGGGGAGGGCCAGGAGGGGAGACCCAGTACTTC. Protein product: CASSRGGPGGETQYF.

DNA for the CDR3: TGCGCCAGCACCCCCTCGGGACTAGCGGACACAGATACGCAGTATTTT. This codes for CASTPSGLADTDTQYF. The chain has TRBV5-1 and TRBJ2-3, with TRBD2 matching over 11 bases. Germline-derived CDR1 and CDR2 are SGHRS and YFSETQ. V gave up 6 bases and J gave up 2 bases; unmatched junction bases: 8. The CDR3 is 16 residues long.